Included here is one T cell receptor beta chain sequence, with context. Its antigen is not known. The sample is drawn from a study of OX40 agonist ivuxolimab in advanced cancers. Across the study: Treatment of patients was with ivuxolimab, an agonistic anti-OX40 (CD134) antibody. Six ivuxolimab dose levels, 0.01 to 10 mg/kg, were given intravenously every 2 weeks. Eligibility admitted prior anti-PD-1, anti-PD-L1 or anti-CTLA-4 therapy; 40% had some. Overall study results and limits: Mean expanded clone counts were higher in CD8+ than CD4+ T cells.

TCRdb's table, derived via immunoSEQ multiplex PCR, lists solely in-frame clones and lacks some. The sample yields 80,000 to 100,000 clones, about nine tenths seen once. The CDR3 length is 16 residues. Germline V gene sequence: CDR1 SGHRS, CDR2 YFSETQ. V trimming: 4 bases; J trimming: 3 bases; junction bases outside the gene matches: 9. The source was CD4+ or CD8+ T cells sorted from blood, collected in a trial of the OX40 agonist ivuxolimab. The clonotype originates from an adult with an advanced solid tumor such as melanoma, head and neck, liver or kidney cancer. The chain recombines TRBV5-1 with TRBJ2-2, with 7 positions matching TRBD1. CDR3 protein: CASSAYRGRDTGELFF. DNA of the CDR3: TGCGCCAGCAGCGCATACAGGGGAAGGGACACCGGGGAGCTGTTTTTT.